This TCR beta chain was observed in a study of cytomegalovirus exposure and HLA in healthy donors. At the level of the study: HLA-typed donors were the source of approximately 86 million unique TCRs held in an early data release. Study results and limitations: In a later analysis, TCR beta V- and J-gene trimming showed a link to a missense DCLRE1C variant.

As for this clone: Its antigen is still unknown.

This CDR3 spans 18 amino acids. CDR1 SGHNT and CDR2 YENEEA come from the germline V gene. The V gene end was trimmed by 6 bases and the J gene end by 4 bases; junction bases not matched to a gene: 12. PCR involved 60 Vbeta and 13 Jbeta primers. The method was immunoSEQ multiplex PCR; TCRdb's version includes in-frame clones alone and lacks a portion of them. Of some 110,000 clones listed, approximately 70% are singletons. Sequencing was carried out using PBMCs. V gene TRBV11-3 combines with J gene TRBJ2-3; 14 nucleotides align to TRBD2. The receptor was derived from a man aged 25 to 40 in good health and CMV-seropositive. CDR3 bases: TGTGCCAGCAGTCCTGGGACTAGCGGGAGTGGGAGTGCAGATACGCAGTATTTT. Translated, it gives CASSPGTSGSGSADTQYF.